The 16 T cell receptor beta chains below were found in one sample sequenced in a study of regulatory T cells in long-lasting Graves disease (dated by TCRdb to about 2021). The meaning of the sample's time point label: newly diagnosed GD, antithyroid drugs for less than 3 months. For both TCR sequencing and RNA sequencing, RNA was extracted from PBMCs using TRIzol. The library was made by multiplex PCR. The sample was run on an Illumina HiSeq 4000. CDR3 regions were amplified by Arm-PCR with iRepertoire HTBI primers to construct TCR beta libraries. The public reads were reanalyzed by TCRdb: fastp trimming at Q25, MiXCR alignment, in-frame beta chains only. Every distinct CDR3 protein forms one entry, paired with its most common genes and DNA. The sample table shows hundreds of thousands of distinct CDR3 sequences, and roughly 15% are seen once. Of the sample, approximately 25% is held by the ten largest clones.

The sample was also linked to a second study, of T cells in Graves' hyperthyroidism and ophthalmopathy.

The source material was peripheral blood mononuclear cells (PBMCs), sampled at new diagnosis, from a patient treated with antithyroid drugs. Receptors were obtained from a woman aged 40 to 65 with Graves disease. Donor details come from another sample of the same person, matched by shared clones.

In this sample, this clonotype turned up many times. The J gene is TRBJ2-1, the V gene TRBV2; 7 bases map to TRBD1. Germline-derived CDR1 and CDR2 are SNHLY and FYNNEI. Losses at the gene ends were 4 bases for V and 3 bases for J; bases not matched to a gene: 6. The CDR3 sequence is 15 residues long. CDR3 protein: CASSVETGIYNEQFF. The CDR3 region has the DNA TGTGCCAGCAGTGTTGAGACAGGGATCTACAATGAGCAGTTCTTC. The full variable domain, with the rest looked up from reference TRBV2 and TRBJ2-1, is EPEVTQTPSHQVTQMGQEVILRCVPISNHLYFYWYRQILGQKVEFLVSFYNNEISEKSEIFDDQFSVERPDGSNFTLKIRSTKLEDSAMYFCASSVETGIYNEQFFGPGTRLTVL.

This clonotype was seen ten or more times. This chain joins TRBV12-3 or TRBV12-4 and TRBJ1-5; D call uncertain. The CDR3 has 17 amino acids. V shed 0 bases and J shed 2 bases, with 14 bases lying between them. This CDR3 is CASSLAGYGLGNQPQHF. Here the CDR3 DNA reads TGTGCCAGCAGTTTAGCTGGCTACGGCCTTGGCAATCAGCCCCAGCATTTT.

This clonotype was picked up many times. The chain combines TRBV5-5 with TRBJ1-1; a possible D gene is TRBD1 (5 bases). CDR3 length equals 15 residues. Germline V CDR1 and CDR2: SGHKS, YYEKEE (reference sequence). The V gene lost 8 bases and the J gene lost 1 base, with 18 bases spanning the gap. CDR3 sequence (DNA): TGTGCCAGTCGGCCGGGATTGGGGCGGAACACTGAAGCTTTCTTT. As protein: CASRPGLGRNTEAFF.

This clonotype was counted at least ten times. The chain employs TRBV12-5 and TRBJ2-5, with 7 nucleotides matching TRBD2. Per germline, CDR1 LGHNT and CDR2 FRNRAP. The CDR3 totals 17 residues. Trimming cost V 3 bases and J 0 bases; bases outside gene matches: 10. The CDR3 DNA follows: TGTGCTAGTGGTTTCGGGCGGGGGTTACCGTACCAAGAGACCCAGTACTTC. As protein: CASGFGRGLPYQETQYF.

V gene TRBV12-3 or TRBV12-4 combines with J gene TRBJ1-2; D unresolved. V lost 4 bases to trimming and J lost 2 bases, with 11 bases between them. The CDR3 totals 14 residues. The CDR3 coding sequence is TGTGCCAGCAGTTCCCGCTTTACCAACTATGGCTACACCTTC. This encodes CASSSRFTNYGYTF.

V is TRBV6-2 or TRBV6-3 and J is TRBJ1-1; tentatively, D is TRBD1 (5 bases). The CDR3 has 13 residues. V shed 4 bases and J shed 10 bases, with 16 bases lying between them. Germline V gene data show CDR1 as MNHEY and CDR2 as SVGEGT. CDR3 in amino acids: CASSSEIGGVAFF. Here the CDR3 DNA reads TGTGCCAGCAGTTCCGAGATCGGAGGGGTAGCTTTCTTT.

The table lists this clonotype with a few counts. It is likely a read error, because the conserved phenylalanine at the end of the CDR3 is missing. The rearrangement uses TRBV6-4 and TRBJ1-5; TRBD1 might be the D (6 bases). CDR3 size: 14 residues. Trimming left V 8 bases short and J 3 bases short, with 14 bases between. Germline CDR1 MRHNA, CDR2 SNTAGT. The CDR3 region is CASSPRTVNQPQHS. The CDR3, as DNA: TGTGCCAGCTCCCCTCGGACAGTCAATCAGCCCCAGCATTCT.

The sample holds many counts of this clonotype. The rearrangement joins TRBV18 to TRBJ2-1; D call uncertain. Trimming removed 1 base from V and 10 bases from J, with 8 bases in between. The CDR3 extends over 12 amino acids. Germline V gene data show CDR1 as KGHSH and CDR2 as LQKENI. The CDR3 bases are TGTGCCAGCTCACCACAGGAAAGAGAGCAGTTCTTC. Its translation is CASSPQEREQFF.

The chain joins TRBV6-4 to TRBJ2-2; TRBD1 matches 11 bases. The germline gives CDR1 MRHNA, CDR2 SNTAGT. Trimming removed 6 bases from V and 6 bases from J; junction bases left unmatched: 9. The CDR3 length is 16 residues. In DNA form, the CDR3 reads TGTGCCAGCAGCGTAGCCCCGGGACAGGGGGCCGGGGAGCTGTTTTTT. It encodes CASSVAPGQGAGELFF.

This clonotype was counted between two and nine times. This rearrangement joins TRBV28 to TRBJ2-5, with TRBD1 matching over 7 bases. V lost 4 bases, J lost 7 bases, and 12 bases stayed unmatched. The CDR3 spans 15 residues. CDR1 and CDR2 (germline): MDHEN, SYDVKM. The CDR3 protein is CASSSDEQGSGTQYF. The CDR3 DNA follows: TGTGCCAGCAGTTCCGATGAACAGGGGAGTGGGACCCAGTACTTC.

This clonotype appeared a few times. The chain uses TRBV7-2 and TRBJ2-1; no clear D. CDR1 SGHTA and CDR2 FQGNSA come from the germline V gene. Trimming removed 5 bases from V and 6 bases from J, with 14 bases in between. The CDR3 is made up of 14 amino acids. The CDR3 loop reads CASSRWGLGNEQFF. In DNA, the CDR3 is TGTGCCAGCAGCCGTTGGGGTTTGGGCAATGAGCAGTTCTTC. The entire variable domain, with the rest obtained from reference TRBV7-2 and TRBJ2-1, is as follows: GAGVSQSPSNKVTEKGKDVELRCDPISGHTALYWYRQSLGQGLEFLIYFQGNSAPDKSGLPSDRFSAERTGGSVSTLTIQRTQQEDSAVYLCASSRWGLGNEQFFGPGTRLTVL.

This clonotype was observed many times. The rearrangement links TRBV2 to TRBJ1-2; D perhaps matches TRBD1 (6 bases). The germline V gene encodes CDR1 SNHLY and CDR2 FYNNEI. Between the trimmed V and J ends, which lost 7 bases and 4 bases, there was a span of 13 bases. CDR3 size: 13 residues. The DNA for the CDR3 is TGTGCCAGCAATCCAGGGGTCCTCTATGGCTACACCTTC. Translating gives CASNPGVLYGYTF.

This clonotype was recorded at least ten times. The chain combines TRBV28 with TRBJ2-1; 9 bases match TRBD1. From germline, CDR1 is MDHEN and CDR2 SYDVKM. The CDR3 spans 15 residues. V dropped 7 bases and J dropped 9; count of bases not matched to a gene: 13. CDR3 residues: CASTPPPGQGGEQFF. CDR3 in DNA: TGTGCCAGCACCCCCCCTCCGGGACAGGGCGGTGAGCAGTTCTTC.

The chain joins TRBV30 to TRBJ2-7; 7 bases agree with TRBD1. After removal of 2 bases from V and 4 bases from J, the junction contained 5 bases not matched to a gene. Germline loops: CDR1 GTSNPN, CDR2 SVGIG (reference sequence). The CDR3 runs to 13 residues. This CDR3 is CAWSRDRGYEQYF. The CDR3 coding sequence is TGTGCCTGGAGTAGGGACAGAGGATACGAGCAGTACTTC.

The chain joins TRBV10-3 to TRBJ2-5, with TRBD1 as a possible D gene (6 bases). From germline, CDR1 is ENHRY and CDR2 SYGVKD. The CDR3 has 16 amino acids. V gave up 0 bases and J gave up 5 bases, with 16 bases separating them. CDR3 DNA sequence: TGTGCCATCAGTGAGTCGAAAGGGCCCACAGGGGAGACCCAGTACTTC. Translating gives CAISESKGPTGETQYF.

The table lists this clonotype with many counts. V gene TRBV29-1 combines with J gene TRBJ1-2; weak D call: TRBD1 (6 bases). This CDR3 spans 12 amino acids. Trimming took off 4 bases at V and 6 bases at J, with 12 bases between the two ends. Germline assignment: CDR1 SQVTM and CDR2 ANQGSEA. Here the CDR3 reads CSVVGRGDGYTF. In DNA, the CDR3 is TGCAGCGTTGTCGGCAGGGGTGATGGCTACACCTTC.